This TCR beta chain was captured by sequencing in a study of blood T cell repertoires in COVID-19. Across the whole study: Samples representing acute and convalescent COVID-19 were sourced from the United States, Italy and Spain. The analysed material was cDNA or gDNA that came from T cells, B-cell-depleted T cells, or PBMCs.

Sequencing was performed with immunoSEQ multiplex PCR; in TCRdb, only in-frame clones are kept and a portion is missing. Of under 250,000 clones listed, around nine tenths are singletons. V trimming: 4 bases; J trimming: 1 base; junction bases outside the gene matches: 4. This CDR3 comprises 15 residues. CDR1 is MNHEY and CDR2 is SVGAGI in the germline V gene. The material sequenced was peripheral blood. This receptor was taken from a woman aged 60-75 years who had recovered from COVID-19. The chain carries TRBV6-5 and TRBJ1-1; 9 bases fit TRBD1. The CDR3 reads CASSLTGGENTEAFF. In DNA, the CDR3 is TGTGCCAGCAGTTTAACAGGGGGCGAGAACACTGAAGCTTTCTTT.